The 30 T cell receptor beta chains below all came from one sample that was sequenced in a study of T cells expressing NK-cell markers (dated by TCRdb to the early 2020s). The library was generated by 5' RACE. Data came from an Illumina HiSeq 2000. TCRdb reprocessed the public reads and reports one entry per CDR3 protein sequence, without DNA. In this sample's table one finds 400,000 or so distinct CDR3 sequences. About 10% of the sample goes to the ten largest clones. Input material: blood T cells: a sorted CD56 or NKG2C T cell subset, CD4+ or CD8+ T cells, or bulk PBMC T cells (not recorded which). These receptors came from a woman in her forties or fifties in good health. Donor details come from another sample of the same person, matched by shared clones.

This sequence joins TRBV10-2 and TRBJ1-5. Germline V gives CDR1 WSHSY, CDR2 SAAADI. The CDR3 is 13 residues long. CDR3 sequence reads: CASSPDHNQPQHF.

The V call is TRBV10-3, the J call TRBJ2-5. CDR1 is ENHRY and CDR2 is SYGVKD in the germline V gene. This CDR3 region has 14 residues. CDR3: CAISAEIGQETQYF.

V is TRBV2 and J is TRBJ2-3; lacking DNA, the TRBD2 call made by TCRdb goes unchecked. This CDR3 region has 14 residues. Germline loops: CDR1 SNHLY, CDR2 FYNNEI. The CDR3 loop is CASQEGVVTDTQYF.

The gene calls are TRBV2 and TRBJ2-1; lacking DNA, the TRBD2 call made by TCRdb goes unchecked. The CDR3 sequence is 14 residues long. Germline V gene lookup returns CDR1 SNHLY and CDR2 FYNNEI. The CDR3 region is CASTGLAGTNEQFF. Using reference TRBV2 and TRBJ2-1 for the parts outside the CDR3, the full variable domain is EPEVTQTPSHQVTQMGQEVILRCVPISNHLYFYWYRQILGQKVEFLVSFYNNEISEKSEIFDDQFSVERPDGSNFTLKIRSTKLEDSAMYFCASTGLAGTNEQFFGPGTRLTVL.

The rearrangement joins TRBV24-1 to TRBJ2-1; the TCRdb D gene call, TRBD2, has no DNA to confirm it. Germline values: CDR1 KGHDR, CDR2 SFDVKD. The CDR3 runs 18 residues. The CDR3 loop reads CATSEATSGRYSYNEQFF.

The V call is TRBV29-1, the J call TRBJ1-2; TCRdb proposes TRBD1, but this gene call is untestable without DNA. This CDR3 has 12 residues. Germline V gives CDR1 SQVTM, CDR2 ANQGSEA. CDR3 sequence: CSAPRGSGGYTF.

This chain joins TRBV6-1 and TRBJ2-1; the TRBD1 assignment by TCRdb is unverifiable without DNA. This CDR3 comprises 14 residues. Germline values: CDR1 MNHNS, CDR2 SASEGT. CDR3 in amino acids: CASGLAGGGDEQFF.

CDR3 loop: CASSRTGTGDYGYTF. The chain uses TRBV5-1 and TRBJ1-2; the D call of TRBD1 rests on TCRdb alone, since no DNA is present to check it. The CDR3 runs 15 residues. The V gene's germline CDR1 is SGHRS and CDR2 YFSETQ. Variable domain in full (rest from reference TRBV5-1 and TRBJ1-2): KAGVTQTPRYLIKTRGQQVTLSCSPISGHRSVSWYQQTPGQGLQFLFEYFSETQRNKGNFPGRFSGRQFSNSRSEMNVSTLELGDSALYLCASSRTGTGDYGYTFGSGTRLTVV.

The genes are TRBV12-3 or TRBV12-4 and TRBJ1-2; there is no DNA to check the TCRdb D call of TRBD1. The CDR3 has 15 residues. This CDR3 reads CASRPKSGTPYGYTF.

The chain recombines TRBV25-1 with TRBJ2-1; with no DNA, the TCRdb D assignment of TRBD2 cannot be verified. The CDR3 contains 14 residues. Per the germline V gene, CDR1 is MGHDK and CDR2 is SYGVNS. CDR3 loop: CASTPRLGYNEQFF.

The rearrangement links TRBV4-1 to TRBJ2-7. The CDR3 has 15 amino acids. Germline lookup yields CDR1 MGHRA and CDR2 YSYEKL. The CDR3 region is CASSQAFRSDYEQYF.

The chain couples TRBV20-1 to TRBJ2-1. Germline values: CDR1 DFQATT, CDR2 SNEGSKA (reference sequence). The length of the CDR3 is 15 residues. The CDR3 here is CSAKPTRSSYNEQFF.

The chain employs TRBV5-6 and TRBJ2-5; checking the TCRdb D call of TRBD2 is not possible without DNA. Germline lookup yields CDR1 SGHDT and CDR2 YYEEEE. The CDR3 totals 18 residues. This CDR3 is CASSPGEGIGARQETQYF. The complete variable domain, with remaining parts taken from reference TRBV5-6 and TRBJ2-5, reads DAGVTQSPTHLIKTRGQQVTLRCSPKSGHDTVSWYQQALGQGPQFIFQYYEEEERQRGNFPDRFSGHQFPNYSSELNVNALLLGDSALYLCASSPGEGIGARQETQYFGPGTRLLVL.

This CDR3 reads CAISESRGQGKETQYF. The J gene is TRBJ2-5, the V gene TRBV10-3; the TCRdb D gene call, TRBD1, has no DNA to confirm it. From germline, CDR1 is ENHRY and CDR2 SYGVKD. The CDR3 contains 16 residues.

CDR3: CASSSVWGGGTEAFF. V usage is TRBV3-1 and J usage is TRBJ1-1. Germline assignment: CDR1 LGHDT and CDR2 YNNKEL (reference sequence). The CDR3 extends over 15 amino acids.

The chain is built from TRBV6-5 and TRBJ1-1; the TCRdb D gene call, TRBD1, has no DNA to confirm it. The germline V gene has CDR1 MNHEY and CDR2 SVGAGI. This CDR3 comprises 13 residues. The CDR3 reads CASSITGSGEAFF.

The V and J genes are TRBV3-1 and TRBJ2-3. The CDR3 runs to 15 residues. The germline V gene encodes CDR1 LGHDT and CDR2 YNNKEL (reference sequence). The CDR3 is CASTETSGYTDTQYF.

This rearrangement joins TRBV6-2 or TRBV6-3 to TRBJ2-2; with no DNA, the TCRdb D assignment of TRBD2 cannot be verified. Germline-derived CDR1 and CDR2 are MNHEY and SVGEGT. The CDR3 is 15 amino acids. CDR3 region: CASGTSGSNTGELFF.

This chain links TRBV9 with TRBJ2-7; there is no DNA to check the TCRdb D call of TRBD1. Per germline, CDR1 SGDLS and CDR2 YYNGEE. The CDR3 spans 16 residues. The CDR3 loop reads CASSASYRFYSYEQYF.

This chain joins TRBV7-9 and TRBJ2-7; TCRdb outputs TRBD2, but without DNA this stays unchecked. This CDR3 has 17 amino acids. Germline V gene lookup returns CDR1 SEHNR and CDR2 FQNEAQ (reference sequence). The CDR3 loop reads CASSPSGLAGRTYEQYF. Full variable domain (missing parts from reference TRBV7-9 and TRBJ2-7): DTGVSQNPRHKITKRGQNVTFRCDPISEHNRLYWYRQTLGQGPEFLTYFQNEAQLEKSRLLSDRFSAERPKGSFSTLEIQRTEQGDSAMYLCASSPSGLAGRTYEQYFGPGTRLTVT.

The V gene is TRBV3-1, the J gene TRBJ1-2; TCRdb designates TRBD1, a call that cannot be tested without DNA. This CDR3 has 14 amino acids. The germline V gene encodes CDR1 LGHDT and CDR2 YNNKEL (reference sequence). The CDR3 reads CASSRGAGTYGYTF.

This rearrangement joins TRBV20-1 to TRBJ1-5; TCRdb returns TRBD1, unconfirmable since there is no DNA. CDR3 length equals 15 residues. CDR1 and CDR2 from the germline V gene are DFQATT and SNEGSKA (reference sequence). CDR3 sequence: CSATRSGQSNQPQHF.

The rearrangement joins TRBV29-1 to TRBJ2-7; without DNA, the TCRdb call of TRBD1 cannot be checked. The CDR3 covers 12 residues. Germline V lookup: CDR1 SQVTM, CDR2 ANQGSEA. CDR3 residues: CSVLDSPYEQYF.

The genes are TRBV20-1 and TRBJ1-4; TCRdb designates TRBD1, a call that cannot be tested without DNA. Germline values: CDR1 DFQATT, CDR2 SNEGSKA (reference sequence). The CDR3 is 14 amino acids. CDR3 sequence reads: CSAPPGQNNEKLFF.

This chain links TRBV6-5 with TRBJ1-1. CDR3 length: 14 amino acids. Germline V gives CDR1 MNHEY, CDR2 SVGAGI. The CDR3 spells CASRYSQLDTEAFF.

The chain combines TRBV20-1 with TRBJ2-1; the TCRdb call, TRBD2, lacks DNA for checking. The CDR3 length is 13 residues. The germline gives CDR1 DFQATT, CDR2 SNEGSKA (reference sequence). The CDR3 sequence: CSVPGLATNEQFF.

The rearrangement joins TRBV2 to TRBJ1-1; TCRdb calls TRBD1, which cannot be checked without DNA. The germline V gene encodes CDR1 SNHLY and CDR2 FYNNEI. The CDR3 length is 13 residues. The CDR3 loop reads CASSATGGLKAFF.

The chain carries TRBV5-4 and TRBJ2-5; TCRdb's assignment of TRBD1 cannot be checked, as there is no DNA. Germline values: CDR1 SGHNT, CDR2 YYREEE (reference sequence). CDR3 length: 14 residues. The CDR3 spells CASSPGTGRVTQYF.

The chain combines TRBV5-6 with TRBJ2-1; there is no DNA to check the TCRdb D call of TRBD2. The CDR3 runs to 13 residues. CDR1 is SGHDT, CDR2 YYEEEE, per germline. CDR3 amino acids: CASSPGLAGVGFF.

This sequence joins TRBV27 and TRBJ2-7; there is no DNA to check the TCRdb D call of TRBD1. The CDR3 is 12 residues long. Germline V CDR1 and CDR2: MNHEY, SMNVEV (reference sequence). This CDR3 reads CASSGSGTRRYF.